A selection of T cell receptor beta chains follows, all from one sample in a study of cytomegalovirus exposure and HLA in healthy donors. Assay: immunoSEQ multiplex PCR; the TCRdb copy retains only in-frame clones and omits some. The sample shows over 150,000 clones, about 90% of them seen only once. The sample taken for sequencing was PBMCs. Source of these receptors: a girl in the first two years of life in good health and CMV-seronegative. Both conserved end residues are part of each CDR3. A D gene is named only where the DNA matches it firmly.

v_call,d_call,j_call,cdr3_aa
TRBV7-9,TRBD2,TRBJ2-5,CASSLLTSGEETQYF
TRBV5-1,TRBD2,TRBJ2-1,CASSPWTSGRGSYNEQFF
TRBV5-4,.,.,CASSLGHGIDEQYF
TRBV6-1,TRBD1,TRBJ1-6,CASSADRGYNSPLHF
TRBV5-8,TRBD1,TRBJ1-5,CASSLRWGQSNQPQHF
TRBV15,.,TRBJ1-5,CATRHGNQPQHF
TRBV19,TRBD2,TRBJ2-3,CASGGADTDTQYF
TRBV11-2,.,TRBJ2-7,CASSLDRRGSFYEQYF
TRBV7-9,.,TRBJ1-1,CASSLSVLNTEAFF
TRBV18,.,TRBJ1-5,CASSPSQVNQPQHF
TRBV2,TRBD2,TRBJ2-7,CASSPRRAGSYEQYF
TRBV7-9,.,TRBJ2-7,CASSWGQSYEQYF
TRBV5-6,.,TRBJ2-7,CASTLGQWIYEQYF
TRBV5-1,TRBD2,TRBJ2-3,CASSIAGGPSTDTQYF
TRBV25-1,.,TRBJ2-3,CATRRTSTDTQYF
TRBV29-1,TRBD1,TRBJ1-4,CSVEVTGINEKLFF
TRBV7-9,.,TRBJ1-2,CASSLGPVLTF
TRBV25-1,TRBD2,TRBJ2-3,CASSPGLAGADTQYF
TRBV2,.,TRBJ2-1,CASSLSSEQFF
TRBV5-1,.,TRBJ1-1,CASSLANTEAFF
TRBV18,TRBD2,TRBJ2-1,CASSASSGGANNEQFF
TRBV29-1,TRBD2,TRBJ2-1,CSVELLAGGFSGEQFF
TRBV30,TRBD1,TRBJ2-7,CAWTKGQGPNEQYF
TRBV7-9,TRBD1,TRBJ1-2,CASSLLGTGTYGYTF
TRBV2,.,.,CASKQGSYEQYF
TRBV5-4,.,TRBJ2-1,CASSLEAGRDEQFF
TRBV30,.,TRBJ2-3,CAWSVIHTDTQYF
TRBV2,.,TRBJ2-1,CASSEILRGTSYNEQFF
TRBV7-2,TRBD2,TRBJ2-7,CASSARLAGTYEQYF
TRBV2,TRBD2,TRBJ2-3,CASSEGSGRAADTQYF
TRBV2,TRBD1,TRBJ2-1,CASSGQGAEQFF
TRBV9,TRBD2,TRBJ2-3,CASSAVGLADTDTQYF
TRBV10-3,.,TRBJ1-3,CAISEQGGSGNTIYF
TRBV5-4,.,TRBJ1-2,CASSLRGSGYTF
TRBV2,TRBD2,TRBJ2-5,CASRGLAGGPNETQYF
TRBV15,.,TRBJ1-2,CATSRGGELGGDYGYTF
TRBV6-1,.,TRBJ2-2,CASSEETMGADTGELFF
TRBV7-2,.,TRBJ2-7,CASSLDRGGGYEQYF
TRBV6-1,.,TRBJ2-1,CASSDLVRELYNEQFF
TRBV6-5,TRBD1,TRBJ2-1,CASSLGQGLTPTQFF
TRBV5-5,.,TRBJ2-5,CASSLQKETQYF
TRBV4-1,TRBD2,TRBJ2-3,CASSQEGGLAGASTDTQYF
TRBV27,.,TRBJ2-2,CANHPRGATGELFF
TRBV4-1,.,TRBJ1-4,CASSQVRVSGEKLFF
TRBV11-2,TRBD1,TRBJ2-7,CASSLVGTGPSEQYF
TRBV11-2,TRBD2,TRBJ2-1,CASSSLTSGRYNEQFF
TRBV7-9,.,TRBJ1-5,CSSTTNRVGRNQPQHF
TRBV12-5,TRBD1,TRBJ1-1,CASGLRGRIAEAFF
TRBV30,.,TRBJ2-5,CAWRATGRLGTQYF
TRBV6-6,TRBD1,TRBJ1-3,CASSPGTASGNTIYF
TRBV28,.,TRBJ1-2,CASSSQGLGNDGYTF
TRBV15,TRBD1,TRBJ2-5,CATSGGQGLETQYF
TRBV30,TRBD1,TRBJ2-6,CAWSWDRAYSGANVLTF
TRBV13,TRBD1,TRBJ2-5,CASSFRDSQETQYF
TRBV30,.,TRBJ2-2,CAWSVQNTGELFF
TRBV7-9,TRBD1,TRBJ1-4,CASSINRGFTEKLFF
TRBV6-6,.,TRBJ1-1,CASKGPRGFEAFF
TRBV5-4,.,TRBJ2-1,CASSLEFSSYNEQFF
TRBV5-1,TRBD1,TRBJ1-1,CASSGGQGGTEAFF